The T cell receptor (beta chain) under discussion was sequenced for a study of cytomegalovirus exposure and HLA in healthy donors. V dropped 4 bases and J dropped 3; count of bases not matched to a gene: 18. In germline, CDR1 is SGHRS, CDR2 YFSETQ. The CDR3 covers 18 residues. PCR primers comprised 60 Vbeta and 13 Jbeta primers. Method: immunoSEQ multiplex PCR; TCRdb's copy keeps in-frame clones and lacks some. The profile shows roughly 160,000 clones, approximately 84% of them singletons. Study-level results: In a later analysis, HLA-C alleles had the fewest associated TCRs, DRB1 alleles the most. HLA restriction was apparent for most CMV-associated TCR beta chains in a later analysis.

Comments on this clone: The antigen remains unidentified.

The rearrangement links TRBV5-1 to TRBJ2-7, with TRBD2 identical over 8 bases. The sequence was obtained from a young man in good health and CMV-seronegative. Sequenced: PBMCs. CDR3 region: CASSRTLRAGGTDYEQYF. The CDR3 bases are TGCGCCAGCAGCCGGACCCTCAGGGCGGGGGGTACCGACTACGAGCAGTACTTC.